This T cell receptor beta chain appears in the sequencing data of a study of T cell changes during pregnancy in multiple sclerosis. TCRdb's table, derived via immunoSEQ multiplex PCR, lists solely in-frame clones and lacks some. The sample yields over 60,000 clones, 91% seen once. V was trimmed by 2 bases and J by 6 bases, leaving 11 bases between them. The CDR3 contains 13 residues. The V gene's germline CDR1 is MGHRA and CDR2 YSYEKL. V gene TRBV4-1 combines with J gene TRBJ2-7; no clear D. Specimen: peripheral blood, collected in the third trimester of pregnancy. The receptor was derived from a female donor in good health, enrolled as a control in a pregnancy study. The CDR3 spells CASSQLSHGEQYF. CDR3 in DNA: TGCGCCAGCAGCCAACTATCTCACGGCGAGCAGTACTTC.